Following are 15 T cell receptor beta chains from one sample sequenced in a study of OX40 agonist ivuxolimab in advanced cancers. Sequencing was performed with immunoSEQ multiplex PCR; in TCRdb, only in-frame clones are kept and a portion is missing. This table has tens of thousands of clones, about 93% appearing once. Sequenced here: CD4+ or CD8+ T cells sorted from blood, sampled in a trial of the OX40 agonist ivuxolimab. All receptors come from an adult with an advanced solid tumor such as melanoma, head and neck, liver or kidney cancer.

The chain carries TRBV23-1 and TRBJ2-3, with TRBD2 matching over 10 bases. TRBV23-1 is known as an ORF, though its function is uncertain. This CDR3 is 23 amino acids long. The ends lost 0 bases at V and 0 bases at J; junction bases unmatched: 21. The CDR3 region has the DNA TGCGCCAGCAGTCAATCCAAGGGCGAGAGGCTAGCGGGAGAAGCCTATAGCACAGATACGCAGTATTTT. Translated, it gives CASSQSKGERLAGEAYSTDTQYF.

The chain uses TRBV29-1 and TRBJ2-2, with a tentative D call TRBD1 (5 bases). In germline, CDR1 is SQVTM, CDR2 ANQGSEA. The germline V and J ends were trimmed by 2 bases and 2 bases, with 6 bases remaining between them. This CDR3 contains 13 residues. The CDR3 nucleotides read TGCAGCGTTGAAAGGACAAACACCGGGGAGCTGTTTTTT. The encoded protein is CSVERTNTGELFF.

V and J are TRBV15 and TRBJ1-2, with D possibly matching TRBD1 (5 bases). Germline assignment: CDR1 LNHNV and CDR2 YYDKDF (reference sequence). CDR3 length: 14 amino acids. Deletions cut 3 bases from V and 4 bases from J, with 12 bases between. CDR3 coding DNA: TGTGCCACCAGCAGGACGACAGCGACCTATGGCTACACCTTC. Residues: CATSRTTATYGYTF. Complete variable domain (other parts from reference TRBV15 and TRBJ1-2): DAMVIQNPRYQVTQFGKPVTLSCSQTLNHNVMYWYQQKSSQAPKLLFHYYDKDFNNEADTPDNFQSRRPNTSFCFLDIRSPGLGDTAMYLCATSRTTATYGYTFGSGTRLTVV.

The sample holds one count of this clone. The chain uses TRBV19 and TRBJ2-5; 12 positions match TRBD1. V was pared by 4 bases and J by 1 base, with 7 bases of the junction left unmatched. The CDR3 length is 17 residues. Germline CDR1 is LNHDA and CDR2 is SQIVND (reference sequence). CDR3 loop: CASSTGQGASGQETQYF. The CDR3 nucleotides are TGTGCCAGTAGTACGGGACAGGGGGCATCTGGCCAAGAGACCCAGTACTTC.

The CDR3 is CSAGGSYEQYF. The CDR3 DNA reads TGCAGTGCCGGAGGATCCTACGAGCAGTACTTC. This chain joins TRBV20-1 and TRBJ2-7; maybe TRBD2 (5 bases). The CDR3 has 11 residues. CDR1 DFQATT and CDR2 SNEGSKA come from the germline V gene (reference sequence). The ends were cut back, 6 bases at V and 1 base at J, with 7 bases in the middle.

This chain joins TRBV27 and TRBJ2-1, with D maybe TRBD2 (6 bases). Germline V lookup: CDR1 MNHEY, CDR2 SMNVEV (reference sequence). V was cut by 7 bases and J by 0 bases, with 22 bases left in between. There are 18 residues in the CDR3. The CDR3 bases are TGTGCCAGCACCCGAGGGGCGGGGCAGCGAAGCTCCTACAATGAGCAGTTCTTC. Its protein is CASTRGAGQRSSYNEQFF.

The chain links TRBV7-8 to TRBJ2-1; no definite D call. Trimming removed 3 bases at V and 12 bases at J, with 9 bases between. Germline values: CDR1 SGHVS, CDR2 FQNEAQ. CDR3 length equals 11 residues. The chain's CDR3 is CASSFSSRQFF. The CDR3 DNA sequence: TGTGCCAGCAGCTTTTCATCTCGGCAGTTCTTC.

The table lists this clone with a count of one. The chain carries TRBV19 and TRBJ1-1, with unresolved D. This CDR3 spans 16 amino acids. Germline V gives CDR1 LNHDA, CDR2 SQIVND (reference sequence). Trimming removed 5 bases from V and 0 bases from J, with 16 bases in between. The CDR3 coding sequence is TGTGCCAGTAGTTTGGTGGGTCCGCCTATGAACACTGAAGCTTTCTTT. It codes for CASSLVGPPMNTEAFF.

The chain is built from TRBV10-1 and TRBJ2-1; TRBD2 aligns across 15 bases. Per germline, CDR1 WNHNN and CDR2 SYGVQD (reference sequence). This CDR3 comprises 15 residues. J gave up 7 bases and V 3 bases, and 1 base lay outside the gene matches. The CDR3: CASSEGTSGRNEQFF. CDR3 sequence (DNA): TGCGCCAGCAGTGAAGGGACTAGCGGGAGGAATGAGCAGTTCTTC.

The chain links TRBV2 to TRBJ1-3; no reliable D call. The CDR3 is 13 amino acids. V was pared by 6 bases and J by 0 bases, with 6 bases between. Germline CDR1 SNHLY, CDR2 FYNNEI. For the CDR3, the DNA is TGTGCCAGCAGGTGGGGCTCTGGAAACACCATATATTTT. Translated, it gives CASRWGSGNTIYF.

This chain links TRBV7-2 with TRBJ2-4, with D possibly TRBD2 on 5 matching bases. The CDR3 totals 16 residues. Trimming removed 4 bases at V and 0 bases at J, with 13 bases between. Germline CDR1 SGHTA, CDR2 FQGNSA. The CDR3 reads CASSSKGESAKNIQYF. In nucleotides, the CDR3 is TGTGCCAGCAGCTCCAAGGGAGAGTCAGCCAAAAACATTCAGTACTTC.

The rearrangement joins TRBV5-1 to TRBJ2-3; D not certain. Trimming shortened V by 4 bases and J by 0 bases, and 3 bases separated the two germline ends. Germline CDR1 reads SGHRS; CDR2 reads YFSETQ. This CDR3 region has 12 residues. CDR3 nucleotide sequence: TGCGCCAGCAGCAGCAGCACAGATACGCAGTATTTT. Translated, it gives CASSSSTDTQYF.

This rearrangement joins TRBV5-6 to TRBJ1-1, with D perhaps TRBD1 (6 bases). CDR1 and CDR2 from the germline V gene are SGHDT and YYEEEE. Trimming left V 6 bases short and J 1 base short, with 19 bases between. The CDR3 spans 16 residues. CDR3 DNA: TGTGCCAGCAACTACTATTCCGGGACACCGAACACTGAAGCTTTCTTT. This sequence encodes CASNYYSGTPNTEAFF. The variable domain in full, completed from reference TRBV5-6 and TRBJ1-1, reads DAGVTQSPTHLIKTRGQQVTLRCSPKSGHDTVSWYQQALGQGPQFIFQYYEEEERQRGNFPDRFSGHQFPNYSSELNVNALLLGDSALYLCASNYYSGTPNTEAFFGQGTRLTVV.

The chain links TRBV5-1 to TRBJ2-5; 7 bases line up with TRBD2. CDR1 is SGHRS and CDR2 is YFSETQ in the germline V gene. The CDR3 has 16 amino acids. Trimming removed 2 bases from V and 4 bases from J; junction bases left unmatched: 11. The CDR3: CASSFRPGLVGETQYF. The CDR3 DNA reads TGCGCCAGCAGCTTCCGCCCAGGACTAGTCGGAGAGACCCAGTACTTC. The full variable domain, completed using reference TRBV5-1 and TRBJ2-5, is KAGVTQTPRYLIKTRGQQVTLSCSPISGHRSVSWYQQTPGQGLQFLFEYFSETQRNKGNFPGRFSGRQFSNSRSEMNVSTLELGDSALYLCASSFRPGLVGETQYFGPGTRLLVL.

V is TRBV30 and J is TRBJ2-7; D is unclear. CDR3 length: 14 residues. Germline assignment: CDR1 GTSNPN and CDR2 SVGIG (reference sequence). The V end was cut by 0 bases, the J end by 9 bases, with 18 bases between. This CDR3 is CAWSVVWDETRQYF. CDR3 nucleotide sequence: TGTGCCTGGAGTGTAGTGTGGGATGAGACTCGGCAGTACTTC. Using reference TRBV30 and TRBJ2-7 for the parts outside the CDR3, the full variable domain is SQTIHQWPATLVQPVGSPLSLECTVEGTSNPNLYWYRQAAGRGLQLLFYSVGIGQISSEVPQNLSASRPQDRQFILSSKKLLLSDSGFYLCAWSVVWDETRQYFGPGTRLTVT.